This T cell receptor (beta chain) was sequenced in a study of T cells after yellow fever vaccination. The study, taken as a whole, reports: Only a minor proportion of clonotypes was detected across both CD4 and CD8 compartments.

Using its own MiXCR run on the 5' RACE reads, TCRdb lists one record per CDR3 protein. The sample shows 500,000 to 650,000 distinct CDR3 sequences, 12% of them seen only once. The V end was cut by 6 bases, the J end by 8 bases, with 20 bases between. The CDR3 runs 15 residues. The germline gives CDR1 MDHEN, CDR2 SYDVKM. To note about this clonotype: What it binds is not known.

This sample comprised PBMCs, obtained on the day of the yellow fever booster vaccination. The sequence derives from a man aged 30 to 39 who received the YFV17D yellow fever vaccine. The chain carries TRBV28 and TRBJ2-1; D might be TRBD2 (6 bases). The CDR3: CASRYQQAGWDEQFF. CDR3 coding DNA: TGTGCCAGCAGATACCAACAGGCGGGATGGGATGAGCAGTTCTTC.